Presented here are 27 T cell receptor beta chains from one specimen sequenced in a study of T cell changes during pregnancy in multiple sclerosis. Using immunoSEQ multiplex PCR, the repertoire was profiled, and TCRdb retains in-frame clones only, with some absent. The sample records roughly 45,000 clones, about 91% being singletons. Sequences were derived from CD8+ T cells from peripheral blood mononuclear cells, sampled after pregnancy. The receptors here all came from a female donor with multiple sclerosis, enrolled in a pregnancy study.

V usage is TRBV13 and J usage is TRBJ1-1; 11 positions agree with TRBD1. With V trimmed by 5 bases and J by 4 bases, 6 bases remained unmatched. Germline CDR1 reads PRHDT; CDR2 reads FYEKMQ (reference sequence). CDR3 length: 15 residues. This CDR3 is CASSTGTGGATEAFF. For the CDR3, the DNA is TGTGCCAGCAGCACAGGGACAGGGGGTGCCACTGAAGCTTTCTTT.

The J gene is TRBJ2-7, the V gene TRBV9, with a tentative D call TRBD2 (6 bases). This CDR3 comprises 15 residues. Germline CDR1 SGDLS, CDR2 YYNGEE. V was trimmed by 4 bases and J by 5 bases, leaving 19 bases between them. CDR3 DNA: TGTGCCAGCAGCCCCAGTGGGGGAGGTTCCCACGAGCAGTACTTC. Its translation is CASSPSGGGSHEQYF.

This clone was picked up a small number of times. The gene calls are TRBV2 and TRBJ2-6, with TRBD1 matching over 9 bases. The CDR3 has 15 residues. J lost 3 bases, V lost 9 bases, and 6 bases had no gene match. The germline gives CDR1 SNHLY, CDR2 FYNNEI. The CDR3 spells CARGDREDGANVLTF. CDR3 nucleotides: TGTGCCAGAGGGGACAGGGAAGATGGGGCCAACGTCCTGACTTTC. The full variable domain, completed using reference TRBV2 and TRBJ2-6, is EPEVTQTPSHQVTQMGQEVILRCVPISNHLYFYWYRQILGQKVEFLVSFYNNEISEKSEIFDDQFSVERPDGSNFTLKIRSTKLEDSAMYFCARGDREDGANVLTFGAGSRLTVL.

The chain joins TRBV27 to TRBJ2-3, with TRBD2 matching 11 bases. The germline V gene encodes CDR1 MNHEY and CDR2 SMNVEV (reference sequence). With V trimmed by 3 bases and J by 2 bases, 4 bases remained unmatched. The CDR3 contains 16 residues. The CDR3 DNA reads TGTGCCAGCAGTTTGGGGACTAGCGGTTCCACAGATACGCAGTATTTT. Amino acids: CASSLGTSGSTDTQYF.

This chain links TRBV21-1 with TRBJ2-7; TRBD1, the table's D call, lacks a check against the DNA. TRBV21-1 represents a pseudogene. The CDR3 extends over 10 amino acids. The chain's CDR3 is CAIRPGEQYF. CDR3 nucleotides: TGTGCCATAAGACCAGGCGAGCAGTACTTC.

The rearrangement links TRBV7-8 to TRBJ2-1, with TRBD2 as a possible D gene (5 bases). Germline CDR1 SGHVS, CDR2 FQNEAQ. The CDR3 contains 14 residues. V dropped 5 bases and J dropped 6 bases, with 14 bases sitting between them. The CDR3 sequence is CASSNRGQLNEQFF. The CDR3 DNA sequence: TGTGCCAGCAGCAACCGAGGGCAGCTCAATGAGCAGTTCTTC.

The V call is TRBV15, the J call TRBJ2-5; 9 bases line up with TRBD1. The germline V gene encodes CDR1 LNHNV and CDR2 YYDKDF (reference sequence). The CDR3 length is 16 residues. With V trimmed by 0 bases and J by 3 bases, 5 bases remained unmatched. The CDR3 protein is CATSRDDRGGEETQYF. In DNA, the CDR3 is TGTGCCACCAGCAGAGATGACAGGGGGGGGGAAGAGACCCAGTACTTC.

This chain uses TRBV5-4 with TRBJ1-1, with 12 positions matching TRBD1. The CDR3 runs to 16 residues. Germline V lookup: CDR1 SGHNT, CDR2 YYREEE (reference sequence). V lost 0 bases, J lost 11 bases, and 11 bases stayed unmatched. CDR3 sequence: CASSLGPGQGAFFAFF. CDR3 nucleotides: TGTGCCAGCAGCTTGGGGCCGGGACAGGGGGCGTTTTTTGCTTTCTTT.

The chain uses TRBV4-1 and TRBJ2-7; tentative D call: TRBD1 (6 bases). The CDR3 loop spans 15 amino acids. With 3 bases removed from V and 4 bases from J, the gap between germline ends came to 16 bases. CDR1 and CDR2 from the germline V gene are MGHRA and YSYEKL. The CDR3: CASSQHRDGTYEQYF. In nucleotides, the CDR3 is TGCGCCAGCAGCCAGCACAGGGACGGAACGTACGAGCAGTACTTC.

The chain carries TRBV30 and TRBJ2-3; perhaps TRBD1 as D (5 bases). The ends were cut back, 0 bases at V and 5 bases at J, with 15 bases in the middle. The CDR3 has 15 amino acids. Looked up from germline, CDR1 is GTSNPN and CDR2 is SVGIG (reference sequence). As DNA, the CDR3 is TGTGCCTGGAGTGTAATGGGGCCCGGCCTAGATACGCAGTATTTT. This codes for CAWSVMGPGLDTQYF.

V usage is TRBV10-1 and J usage is TRBJ1-2; D may be TRBD1 (6 bases). The germline CDR1 and CDR2 sequences are WNHNN and SYGVQD (reference sequence). This CDR3 spans 15 amino acids. Trimming removed 2 bases at V and 4 bases at J, with 14 bases between. In DNA form, the CDR3 reads TGCGCCAGCAGTGAGAGCCCGGGACAAGTCTATGGCTACACCTTC. It is translated as CASSESPGQVYGYTF.

This rearrangement joins TRBV2 to TRBJ2-7; 7 bases fit TRBD1. J lost 7 bases, V lost 4 bases, and 10 bases had no gene match. Germline V lookup: CDR1 SNHLY, CDR2 FYNNEI. The CDR3 is 14 amino acids. DNA for the CDR3: TGTGCCAGCAGTGGAGAAGACAGGGTAGGGGAGCAGTACTTC. Protein product: CASSGEDRVGEQYF. The whole variable domain, filled in from reference TRBV2 and TRBJ2-7, reads EPEVTQTPSHQVTQMGQEVILRCVPISNHLYFYWYRQILGQKVEFLVSFYNNEISEKSEIFDDQFSVERPDGSNFTLKIRSTKLEDSAMYFCASSGEDRVGEQYFGPGTRLTVT.

The genes are TRBV4-3 and TRBJ1-1, with 7 bases identical to TRBD1. Germline values: CDR1 LGHNA, CDR2 YSLEER. There are 18 residues in the CDR3. With V trimmed by 0 bases and J by 0 bases, 10 bases remained unmatched. CDR3 residues: CASSQERATGPMNTEAFF. The CDR3 DNA reads as TGCGCCAGCAGCCAAGAACGGGCGACAGGGCCAATGAACACTGAAGCTTTCTTT.

This clone came up once. J is TRBJ2-7 and V is TRBV4-1, with 11 nucleotides matching TRBD2. The V segment lost 1 base and the J segment 5 bases; nucleotides outside the gene matches: 4. The length of the CDR3 is 15 residues. In germline, CDR1 is MGHRA, CDR2 YSYEKL. CDR3 residues: CASSQGLAGGNEQYF. CDR3 sequence (DNA): TGCGCCAGCAGCCAAGGGCTAGCGGGAGGCAACGAGCAGTACTTC.

The rearrangement joins TRBV4-2 to TRBJ1-3; D remains ambiguous. CDR3 length equals 16 residues. Germline values: CDR1 LGHNA, CDR2 YNFKEQ. Between the trimmed V and J ends, which lost 0 bases and 0 bases, there was a span of 9 bases. DNA of the CDR3: TGTGCCAGCAGCCAAGAGTTTGGCCTCTCTGGAAACACCATATATTTT. It yields the protein CASSQEFGLSGNTIYF.

The V gene is TRBV10-3, the J gene TRBJ1-2; D gene ambiguous. This CDR3 has 14 amino acids. With 0 bases removed from V and 4 bases from J, the gap between germline ends came to 9 bases. Germline-derived CDR1 and CDR2 are ENHRY and SYGVKD. The CDR3: CAISESPAGYGYTF. The CDR3 nucleotides are TGTGCCATCAGTGAGTCGCCGGCGGGCTATGGCTACACCTTC.

The chain carries TRBV30 and TRBJ1-2, with 7 bases matching TRBD1. The CDR3 totals 15 residues. With 5 bases clipped from V and 0 bases from J, the junction kept 9 bases outside the gene matches. Per germline, CDR1 GTSNPN and CDR2 SVGIG (reference sequence). The CDR3 spells CAWDLKGAPNYGYTF. The CDR3 region has the DNA TGTGCCTGGGACCTGAAGGGGGCCCCTAACTATGGCTACACCTTC.

The chain is built from TRBV7-9 and TRBJ2-7; D ambiguous. Trimming took off 1 base at V and 3 bases at J, with 7 bases between the two ends. CDR3 size: 13 residues. CDR1 is SEHNR, CDR2 FQNEAQ, per germline (reference sequence). The CDR3 region is CASSLDRVYEQYF. For the CDR3, the DNA is TGTGCCAGCAGCTTAGACAGAGTCTACGAGCAGTACTTC.

The CDR3 region is CASSLTGDYGYTF. The CDR3 coding sequence is TGTGCCAGCAGTCTGACAGGGGACTATGGCTACACCTTC. This sequence joins TRBV6-5 and TRBJ1-2, with 8 bases that match TRBD1. From germline, CDR1 is MNHEY and CDR2 SVGAGI. With 5 bases clipped from V and 3 bases from J, the junction kept 2 bases outside the gene matches. This CDR3 spans 13 amino acids.

V is TRBV5-6 and J is TRBJ2-5, with TRBD2 as a possible D gene (6 bases). The CDR3 is made up of 14 amino acids. Germline V gene data show CDR1 as SGHDT and CDR2 as YYEEEE. The V end lost 0 bases, the J end lost 5 bases, and 11 bases lay between the germline ends. The CDR3 coding sequence is TGTGCCAGCAGCTTGGCCGTAGGGAGGGAGACCCAGTACTTC. Translation gives CASSLAVGRETQYF.

The rearrangement links TRBV4-3 to TRBJ2-7; 11 positions agree with TRBD1. This CDR3 is built from 16 residues. The trim removed 4 bases at V and 3 bases at J, leaving 8 bases unmatched. Germline values: CDR1 LGHNA, CDR2 YSLEER. The CDR3 loop is CASSPRDRGFGYEQYF. The DNA for the CDR3 is TGCGCCAGCAGCCCCCGGGACAGGGGGTTTGGCTACGAGCAGTACTTC.

As regards this clone: With a far larger clone one base away, a read error is the likely cause. The identical CDR3 is also encoded by other nucleotide sequences in the sample. The V and J genes are TRBV5-5 and TRBJ2-3, with 9 bases aligning to TRBD2. J lost 4 bases, V lost 4 bases, and 10 bases had no gene match. The CDR3 runs to 16 residues. Germline V CDR1 and CDR2: SGHKS, YYEKEE (reference sequence). The CDR3 is CASSQAERGVADTQYF. As DNA, the CDR3 is TGTGCCAGCAGCCAAGCCGAGCGGGGGGTGGCAGATACGCAGTATTTT.

This clone was counted many times. The V gene is TRBV6-1, the J gene TRBJ2-3; D might be TRBD1 (6 bases). CDR3 length: 15 residues. Germline V CDR1 and CDR2: MNHNS, SASEGT. Trimming cost V 6 bases and J 1 base, with 14 bases left between them. The CDR3 nucleotides read TGTGCCAGCAGCATCGCGACAGGTGGCACAGATACGCAGTATTTT. It is translated as CASSIATGGTDTQYF.

Written as DNA, the CDR3 is TGTGCCAGCAGTGAACCGGGGGAAGAGACCCAGTACTTC. It codes for CASSEPGEETQYF. The V gene is TRBV2, the J gene TRBJ2-5, with D possibly TRBD2 on 6 matching bases. The CDR3 has 13 amino acids. Germline V gene data show CDR1 as SNHLY and CDR2 as FYNNEI. V was trimmed by 2 bases and J by 3 bases, leaving 7 bases between them.

The rearrangement joins TRBV5-1 to TRBJ1-1, with D unclear. The V gene lost 2 bases and the J gene lost 4 bases, with 3 bases spanning the gap. Germline CDR1 SGHRS, CDR2 YFSETQ. The CDR3 consists of 11 residues. DNA of the CDR3: TGCGCCAGCAGCTTCGGCACTGAAGCTTTCTTT. It translates to CASSFGTEAFF.

V is TRBV5-1 and J is TRBJ1-2, with TRBD1 matching over 8 bases. Trimming took 2 bases from V and 1 from J; bases not matched to a gene: 4. The CDR3 length is 15 residues. Germline-derived CDR1 and CDR2 are SGHRS and YFSETQ. CDR3 residues: CASSLNRGVNYGYTF. In DNA, the CDR3 is TGCGCCAGCAGCTTAAACAGGGGGGTTAACTATGGCTACACCTTC. Looking up the rest from reference TRBV5-1 and TRBJ1-2 gives the full variable domain: KAGVTQTPRYLIKTRGQQVTLSCSPISGHRSVSWYQQTPGQGLQFLFEYFSETQRNKGNFPGRFSGRQFSNSRSEMNVSTLELGDSALYLCASSLNRGVNYGYTFGSGTRLTVV.

The J gene is TRBJ1-1, the V gene TRBV19; no clear D gene. Germline-derived CDR1 and CDR2 are LNHDA and SQIVND (reference sequence). This CDR3 spans 12 amino acids. V was clipped by 5 bases and J by 7 bases, with 11 bases between them. This chain's CDR3 is CASSGRGGEAFF. The DNA of the CDR3 is TGTGCCAGTAGTGGTCGGGGTGGTGAAGCTTTCTTT. The entire variable domain, with the rest obtained from reference TRBV19 and TRBJ1-1, is as follows: DGGITQSPKYLFRKEGQNVTLSCEQNLNHDAMYWYRQDPGQGLRLIYYSQIVNDFQKGDIAEGYSVSREKKESFPLTVTSAQKNPTAFYLCASSGRGGEAFFGQGTRLTVV.